The clone carrying this T cell receptor beta chain was seen a few times. The CDR3 consists of 12 residues. Looked up from germline, CDR1 is SGHDT and CDR2 is YYEEEE. V dropped 5 bases and J dropped 6 bases, with 11 bases sitting between them. The data stem from a study of blood T cell repertoires in COVID-19. Here immunoSEQ multiplex PCR was the method, and the copy in TCRdb shows in-frame clones only, minus some. The sample contains about 150,000 clones, around 78% of which appear only once. The receptor was isolated from a man aged 80 or over with acute or convalescent COVID-19. J is TRBJ2-5 and V is TRBV5-6; D is possibly TRBD1 (6 bases). Sequenced sample: peripheral blood. DNA of the CDR3: TGTGCCAGCAGTCCTCAGGGGAAGACCCAGTACTTC. Translated: CASSPQGKTQYF.